This entry lists 25 T cell receptor beta chains sequenced from one sample in a study of cytomegalovirus exposure and HLA in healthy donors. PCR used 60 Vbeta primers and 13 Jbeta primers. Method: immunoSEQ multiplex PCR; TCRdb's copy keeps in-frame clones and lacks some. The repertoire consists of approximately 150,000 clones, with approximately 80% occurring once and the leading ten covering 6.2%. Sequenced input: PBMCs. Every receptor here comes from a middle-aged woman in good health and CMV-seropositive.

The V gene is TRBV5-6, the J gene TRBJ2-3; tentatively, D is TRBD1 (6 bases). Per germline, CDR1 SGHDT and CDR2 YYEEEE. Trimming stripped 5 bases from V and 0 bases from J, with 13 bases between. This CDR3 spans 15 amino acids. In nucleotides, the CDR3 is TGTGCCAGCAGACAGGGATTAACTAGCACAGATACGCAGTATTTT. It yields the protein CASRQGLTSTDTQYF.

The chain uses TRBV4-2 and TRBJ2-7, with 10 positions matching TRBD1. The CDR3 is 15 residues long. Losses at the gene ends were 3 bases for V and 3 bases for J; bases not matched to a gene: 5. Germline CDR1 reads LGHNA; CDR2 reads YNFKEQ. The CDR3 nucleotides read TGTGCCAGCAGCCACCCCGGGACAGGGGACTACGAGCAGTACTTC. Protein: CASSHPGTGDYEQYF.

The chain has TRBV27 and TRBJ2-3; TRBD2 matches at 9 bases. Losses at the gene ends were 6 bases for V and 3 bases for J; bases not matched to a gene: 1. CDR1 MNHEY and CDR2 SMNVEV come from the germline V gene (reference sequence). The CDR3 runs 13 residues. Here the CDR3 reads CASRAGGTDTQYF. CDR3 bases: TGTGCCAGCAGAGCGGGAGGAACAGATACGCAGTATTTT.

J is TRBJ2-2 and V is TRBV30; D possibly corresponds to TRBD1 (6 bases). V dropped 1 base and J dropped 4 bases, with 10 bases sitting between them. Germline V gives CDR1 GTSNPN, CDR2 SVGIG (reference sequence). CDR3 size: 14 residues. CDR3 sequence: CAWSGQVGTGELFF. The CDR3 coding sequence is TGTGCCTGGAGTGGACAGGTCGGCACCGGGGAGCTGTTTTTT.

The rearrangement joins TRBV28 to TRBJ2-5; 10 bases line up with TRBD1. This CDR3 contains 14 residues. The junction had 4 bases not matched to a gene; V was cut back by 4 bases and J by 5 bases. Germline V gene data show CDR1 as MDHEN and CDR2 as SYDVKM. The chain's CDR3 is CASSSWTGGETQYF. The CDR3 region has the DNA TGTGCCAGCAGTTCCTGGACAGGGGGGGAGACCCAGTACTTC. The complete variable domain, with remaining parts taken from reference TRBV28 and TRBJ2-5, reads DVKVTQSSRYLVKRTGEKVFLECVQDMDHENMFWYRQDPGLGLRLIYFSYDVKMKEKGDIPEGYSVSREKKERFSLILESASTNQTSMYLCASSSWTGGETQYFGPGTRLLVL.

The chain is built from TRBV29-1 and TRBJ1-1; no clear D gene. The length of the CDR3 is 13 residues. Trimming pared 3 bases from V and 2 bases from J, leaving 10 bases between. In germline, CDR1 is SQVTM, CDR2 ANQGSEA. The CDR3 sequence: CSVDIGGNTEAFF. The DNA of the CDR3 is TGCAGCGTTGATATCGGAGGTAACACTGAAGCTTTCTTT.

The chain couples TRBV5-1 to TRBJ1-3; TRBD1 matches at 8 bases. Per germline, CDR1 SGHRS and CDR2 YFSETQ. CDR3 length: 15 residues. With 4 bases clipped from V and 3 bases from J, the junction kept 6 bases outside the gene matches. The CDR3 here is CASSVGQVYGNTIYF. The CDR3 DNA reads as TGCGCCAGCAGCGTGGGACAGGTCTATGGAAACACCATATATTTT. Variable domain in full (rest from reference TRBV5-1 and TRBJ1-3): KAGVTQTPRYLIKTRGQQVTLSCSPISGHRSVSWYQQTPGQGLQFLFEYFSETQRNKGNFPGRFSGRQFSNSRSEMNVSTLELGDSALYLCASSVGQVYGNTIYFGEGSWLTVV.

V and J are TRBV5-1 and TRBJ2-5, with TRBD2 matching 10 bases. The end of the DNA fits TRBJ2-7 better, so the J call may be wrong. Per the germline V gene, CDR1 is SGHRS and CDR2 is YFSETQ. CDR3 length: 13 amino acids. DNA of the CDR3: TGCGCCAGCACGAGAGCGGGAGGGAGCGAGCAGTACTTC. Its translation: CASTRAGGSEQYF.

The chain has TRBV2 and TRBJ2-7; 7 bases are a match to TRBD2. The germline V gene encodes CDR1 SNHLY and CDR2 FYNNEI. The CDR3 totals 15 residues. After removal of 3 bases from V and 1 base from J, the junction contained 6 bases not matched to a gene. The CDR3 sequence is CASSEGGIGSYEQYF. CDR3 in DNA: TGTGCCAGCAGTGAGGGAGGGATTGGTTCCTACGAGCAGTACTTC.

This clone is a singleton in its sample. The V and J genes are TRBV2 and TRBJ2-1; 9 bases are a match to TRBD1. CDR1 is SNHLY, CDR2 FYNNEI, per germline. The CDR3 runs 15 residues. J was trimmed by 4 bases and V by 10 bases; bases with no gene match: 11. CDR3 sequence: CATQGRDRVYNEQFF. DNA for the CDR3: TGTGCCACCCAGGGGCGGGACAGGGTTTACAATGAGCAGTTCTTC.

This clone was seen only once. CDR3 residues: CASSSGGGDGYTF. The CDR3 nucleotides read TGCGCCAGCAGCTCCGGGGGAGGGGATGGCTACACCTTC. The chain couples TRBV5-1 to TRBJ1-2, with D perhaps matching TRBD1 (5 bases). The CDR3 covers 13 residues. V dropped 3 bases and J dropped 6 bases, with 12 bases sitting between them. Germline V gene sequence: CDR1 SGHRS, CDR2 YFSETQ.

The chain has TRBV4-1 and TRBJ1-1; TRBD1 might be the D (5 bases). The CDR3 runs 14 residues. Trimming took 3 bases from V and 4 from J, leaving 12 bases between them. Germline assignment: CDR1 MGHRA and CDR2 YSYEKL. CDR3 in DNA: TGCGCCAGCAGCCACAGTATCGGGGGCACTGAAGCTTTCTTT. It encodes CASSHSIGGTEAFF.

This clone occurred a few times. The chain combines TRBV4-1 with TRBJ2-6; TRBD1 matches 12 bases. From germline, CDR1 is MGHRA and CDR2 YSYEKL. After removal of 2 bases from V and 1 base from J, the junction contained 9 bases not matched to a gene. This CDR3 spans 20 amino acids. The CDR3 region has the DNA TGCGCCAGCAGCCAACGAGGCGGGACAGGGGGCATATCTGGGGCCAACGTCCTGACTTTC. Its protein product is CASSQRGGTGGISGANVLTF.

J is TRBJ2-7 and V is TRBV5-1, with no clear D. This CDR3 has 14 residues. Trimming cost V 4 bases and J 6 bases, with 17 bases left between them. CDR1 and CDR2 (germline): SGHRS, YFSETQ. The chain's CDR3 is CASSTVSGLGEQYF. DNA of the CDR3: TGCGCCAGCAGCACCGTCAGTGGGCTGGGCGAGCAGTACTTC.

The rearrangement links TRBV4-1 to TRBJ2-6, with 9 bases lining up with TRBD1. The V segment lost 4 bases and the J segment 4 bases; nucleotides outside the gene matches: 14. Per germline, CDR1 MGHRA and CDR2 YSYEKL. The CDR3 has 19 amino acids. CDR3 sequence reads: CASSPSTDRGFSGANVLTF. The CDR3 DNA is TGCGCCAGCAGCCCCTCTACGGACAGGGGCTTCTCCGGGGCCAACGTCCTGACTTTC.

V gene TRBV6-5 combines with J gene TRBJ2-5; the D gene is possibly TRBD2 (5 bases). TRBJ2-7 explains the end of the DNA better; the J call may be wrong. The CDR3 is 15 residues long. The germline V gene has CDR1 MNHEY and CDR2 SVGAGI. The CDR3 coding sequence is TGTGCCAGCAGTTACTCGCTAGATAGCGCCTACGAGCAGTACTTC. It translates to CASSYSLDSAYEQYF.

V is TRBV5-4 and J is TRBJ2-3, with 7 bases identical to TRBD2. Trimming took 3 bases from V and 2 from J; bases not matched to a gene: 6. CDR3 length: 15 amino acids. Germline CDR1 and CDR2: SGHNT and YYREEE (reference sequence). The CDR3 nucleotides read TGTGCCAGCAGCTCGAGCGGGATCTACACAGATACGCAGTATTTT. Encoded protein: CASSSSGIYTDTQYF.

The sample holds a few counts of this clone. The chain uses TRBV4-1 and TRBJ2-1, with TRBD2 matching 9 bases. V shed 1 base, J shed 6 bases, and the junction held 7 bases outside the gene matches. CDR1 is MGHRA and CDR2 is YSYEKL in the germline V gene. CDR3 size: 16 residues. CDR3: CASSQGPGTSFNEQFF. The CDR3 DNA sequence: TGCGCCAGCAGCCAAGGGCCCGGGACTAGCTTCAATGAGCAGTTCTTC.

Only one count was recorded for this clone. The gene calls are TRBV4-2 and TRBJ2-7, with a possible D match to TRBD2 (6 bases). The CDR3 sequence is 16 residues long. V lost 3 bases, J lost 5 bases, and 20 bases lay in between. The germline gives CDR1 LGHNA, CDR2 YNFKEQ. The CDR3, as DNA: TGTGCCAGCAGCCACCCAGCGGGCGGGCTGAGTGACGAGCAGTACTTC. Its protein is CASSHPAGGLSDEQYF.

This chain uses TRBV5-1 with TRBJ1-4; maybe TRBD1 (6 bases). CDR1 is SGHRS and CDR2 is YFSETQ in the germline V gene. V was clipped by 0 bases and J by 8 bases, with 8 bases between them. This CDR3 is 13 amino acids long. The CDR3 region is CASSLAGVEKLFF. In DNA form, the CDR3 reads TGCGCCAGCAGCTTGGCAGGGGTAGAAAAACTGTTTTTT.

The chain has TRBV18 and TRBJ2-1, with 9 bases lining up with TRBD2. The CDR3 extends over 15 amino acids. Germline V CDR1 and CDR2: KGHSH, LQKENI. Losses at the gene ends were 1 base for V and 6 bases for J; bases not matched to a gene: 4. The CDR3 DNA is TGTGCCAGCTCACCACGGGCGGGAGGGCGCAATGAGCAGTTCTTC. Residues: CASSPRAGGRNEQFF.

The chain joins TRBV6-5 to TRBJ2-2, with 10 bases aligning to TRBD1. This CDR3 has 16 residues. Germline V lookup: CDR1 MNHEY, CDR2 SVGAGI. With 2 bases clipped from V and 7 bases from J, the junction kept 7 bases outside the gene matches. The DNA for the CDR3 is TGTGCCAGCAGTTACCGGGACAGGGGAGGAGTCGGGGAGCTGTTTTTT. Residues: CASSYRDRGGVGELFF.

This sequence joins TRBV19 and TRBJ2-7, with TRBD1 identical over 9 bases. V was clipped by 7 bases and J by 1 base; unmatched bases: 8. The germline V gene encodes CDR1 LNHDA and CDR2 SQIVND (reference sequence). There are 15 residues in the CDR3. In nucleotides, the CDR3 is TGTGCCAGTACTCGAACGGGACAGGGATCCTACGAGCAGTACTTC. Its translation: CASTRTGQGSYEQYF. The variable domain in full, with the rest retrieved from reference TRBV19 and TRBJ2-7, is DGGITQSPKYLFRKEGQNVTLSCEQNLNHDAMYWYRQDPGQGLRLIYYSQIVNDFQKGDIAEGYSVSREKKESFPLTVTSAQKNPTAFYLCASTRTGQGSYEQYFGPGTRLTVT.

DNA of the CDR3: TGTGCCAGCAGACCGGGGACAGCCACAGATACGCAGTATTTT. As protein: CASRPGTATDTQYF. The rearrangement joins TRBV28 to TRBJ2-3; 7 nucleotides agree with TRBD1. Losses at the gene ends were 6 bases for V and 2 bases for J; bases not matched to a gene: 5. CDR3 length equals 14 residues. The germline CDR1 and CDR2 sequences are MDHEN and SYDVKM.

The chain joins TRBV4-2 to TRBJ2-7; perhaps TRBD2 as D (6 bases). The ends were cut back, 4 bases at V and 0 bases at J, with 19 bases in the middle. CDR3 length equals 17 residues. From germline, CDR1 is LGHNA and CDR2 YNFKEQ. This CDR3 reads CASSLGRGRFSSYEQYF. In DNA, the CDR3 is TGTGCCAGCAGCCTAGGGCGGGGCAGATTTAGCTCCTACGAGCAGTACTTC.